Below, one TCR beta chain is given with its context. No antigen is known for it. Base qualities are not provided; no much larger clone lies one nucleotide away. Receptor amplification or capture employed the immunoSEQ multiplex PCR assay. TCRdb mirrors the immuneACCESS table, restricted to in-frame sequences. Some clones are absent from its copies; in checked studies, under half trace to an unresolved V gene, and the reason for the others is unknown. Present in this sample are more than 550,000 clones, about 90% of which were seen just once. The leading ten clones occupy about 0.0094% of the sample. The sample comes from a study of shared T cell receptors in the human thymus (dated by TCRdb to about 2021). In terms of the full investigation: The study examined how self-reactive, shared T-cell receptor alpha chains are generated in the human thymus.

Inclusive of the bounding cysteine and phenylalanine, the CDR3 is 16 residues long. The only DNA kept is the CDR3, 48 bases in frame from the first base. V is trimmed back by 3 bases and J by 2 bases, and the junction contains 7 bases that no gene match accounts for. From a lookup of the germline V gene, CDR1 and CDR2 are SGHAT and FQNNGV. These data were likewise used in another study, on human thymus T cells. In that second paper, the authors write: Immunologically healthy infants undergoing open corrective cardiac surgery for congenital heart defects in Finland were used as donors. Thymus tissue was collected as surgical resects that were removed during corrective cardiac surgery. Biased V and J gene segment usage appeared to be present in both thymic and peripheral blood repertoires. According to the related research, thymic TCR repertoires were highly overlapping among unrelated individuals. The study described the TCR alpha and beta repertoires in roughly 8 infant thymus samples and a few matching peripheral blood samples. Donor ages ranged from about 7 to 250 days, and the cohort comprised 5 to 7 male and a couple of female infants. Thymocytes were freed from the tissue by mechanical means and kept at -70 degrees C as pellets of about 9-33 million cells. Genomic DNA was extracted from frozen cell pellets with a QIAsymphony instrument. Using the immunoSEQ multiplex PCR assay, the TCRB and TCRAD loci were amplified from a standardized quantity of quality-controlled genomic DNA. The amplicons covered the V(D)J region and were long enough to include the CDR3 and to identify the V and J genes. The amplicons were sequenced on an Illumina platform via the commercial immunoSEQ service. Corrections for primer bias and sequencing errors followed previously described methods, while TCRAD and TCRB definitions were based on the IMGT database. Analysis of the repertoires was done with immunoSEQ Analyzer 3.0 and VDJTools and included basic statistics, V/J segment usage, diversity estimates, rarefaction and pairwise overlap. Chao1, ChaoE, Efron-Thisted, Shannon and inverse Simpson indices were used to estimate diversity, which was also estimated on datasets down-sampled to the smallest sample. Repertoire overlap used strict matching of CDR3 nucleotide sequence, V gene and J gene, with Jaccard-based multidimensional scaling clustering. On average, thymus samples gave 750,000 to 1,000,000 unique TCRB clonotypes, whereas blood samples gave approximately 84,000.

The sequencing input was thymocytes. The receptor was derived from a boy less than two years old with a congenital heart defect. Donor details come from another sample of the same person, matched by shared clones. The chain is assembled from TRBV11-2 and TRBJ2-4; a stretch of 7 junction bases matches TRBD1. The CDR3 reads CASSFRDRESKNIQYF. The DNA reads TGTGCCAGCAGCTTCCGGGACAGAGAATCCAAAAACATTCAGTACTTC.